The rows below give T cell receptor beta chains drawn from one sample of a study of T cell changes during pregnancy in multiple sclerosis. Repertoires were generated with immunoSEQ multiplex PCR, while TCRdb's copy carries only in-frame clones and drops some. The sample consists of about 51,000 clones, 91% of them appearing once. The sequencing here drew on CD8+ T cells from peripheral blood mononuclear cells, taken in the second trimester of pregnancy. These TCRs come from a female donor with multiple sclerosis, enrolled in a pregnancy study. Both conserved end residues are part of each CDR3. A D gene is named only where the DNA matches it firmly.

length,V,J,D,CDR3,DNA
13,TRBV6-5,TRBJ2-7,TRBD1,CASSWTGGREQYF,TGTGCCAGCAGCTGGACAGGGGGTCGCGAGCAGTACTTC
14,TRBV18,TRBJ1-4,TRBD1,CASSPRQGDEKLFF,TGTGCCAGCTCACCCCGACAGGGGGATGAAAAACTGTTTTTT
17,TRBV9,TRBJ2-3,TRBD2,CASSLSSGGPSTDTQYF,TGTGCCAGCAGCTTGTCAAGCGGGGGGCCTAGCACAGATACGCAGTATTTT
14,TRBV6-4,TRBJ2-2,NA,CASSDGTNTGELFF,TGTGCCAGCAGTGACGGGACAAACACCGGGGAGCTGTTTTTT
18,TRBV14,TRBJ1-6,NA,CASSQIPGRGGYNSPLHF,TGTGCCAGCAGCCAAATACCGGGCCGCGGGGGATATAATTCACCCCTCCACTTT
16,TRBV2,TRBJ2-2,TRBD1,CASFPSQGASTGELFF,TGTGCCAGCTTCCCCAGCCAGGGGGCGAGCACCGGGGAGCTGTTTTTT
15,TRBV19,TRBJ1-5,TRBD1,CASSSGTGVNQPQHF,TGTGCCAGTAGTAGCGGGACAGGGGTAAATCAGCCCCAGCATTTT
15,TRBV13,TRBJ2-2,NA,CASSLETENTGELFF,TGTGCCAGCAGCTTAGAGACAGAGAACACCGGGGAGCTGTTTTTT
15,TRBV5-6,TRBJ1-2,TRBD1,CASSSYPTGLYGYTF,TGTGCCAGCAGCTCATACCCGACAGGGCTCTATGGCTACACCTTC
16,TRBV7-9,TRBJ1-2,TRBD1,CASSSGGTENLYGYTF,TGTGCCAGCAGCTCAGGGGGGACGGAGAACCTCTATGGCTACACCTTC
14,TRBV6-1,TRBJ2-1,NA,CASCIRGSYNEQFF,TGTGCCAGCTGCATCAGGGGCTCCTACAATGAGCAGTTCTTC
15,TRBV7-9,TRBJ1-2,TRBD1,CASRPEDRVNYGYTF,TGTGCCAGCCGCCCTGAGGACAGGGTTAACTATGGCTACACCTTC
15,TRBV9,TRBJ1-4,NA,CASSLQGSTNEKLFF,TGTGCCAGCAGCCTCCAGGGTAGCACTAATGAAAAACTGTTTTTT
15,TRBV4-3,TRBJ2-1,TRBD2,CASSLKRGTYNEQFF,TGCGCCAGCAGCCTAAAGCGGGGAACCTACAATGAGCAGTTCTTC
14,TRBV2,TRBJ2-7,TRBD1,CASRAGTGVHEQYF,TGTGCCAGCAGAGCAGGGACAGGGGTACACGAGCAGTACTTC
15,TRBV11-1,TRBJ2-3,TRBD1,CASSLFDRGTDTQYF,TGTGCCAGCAGCTTATTCGACAGGGGCACAGATACGCAGTATTTT
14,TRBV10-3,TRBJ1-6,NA,CAISETGWDSPLHF,TGTGCCATCAGTGAAACGGGGTGGGATTCACCCCTCCACTTT